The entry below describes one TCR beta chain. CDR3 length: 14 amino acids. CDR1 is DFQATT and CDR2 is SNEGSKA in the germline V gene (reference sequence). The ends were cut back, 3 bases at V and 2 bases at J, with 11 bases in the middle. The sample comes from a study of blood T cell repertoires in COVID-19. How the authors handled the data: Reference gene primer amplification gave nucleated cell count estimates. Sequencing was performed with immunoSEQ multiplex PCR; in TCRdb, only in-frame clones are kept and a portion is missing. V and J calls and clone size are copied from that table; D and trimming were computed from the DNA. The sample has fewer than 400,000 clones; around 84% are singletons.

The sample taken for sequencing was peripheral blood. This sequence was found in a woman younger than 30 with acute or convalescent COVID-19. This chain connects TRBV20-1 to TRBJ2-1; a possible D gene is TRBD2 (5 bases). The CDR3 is CSASTGNPYNEQFF. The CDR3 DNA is TGCAGTGCTAGTACCGGGAACCCCTACAATGAGCAGTTCTTC.